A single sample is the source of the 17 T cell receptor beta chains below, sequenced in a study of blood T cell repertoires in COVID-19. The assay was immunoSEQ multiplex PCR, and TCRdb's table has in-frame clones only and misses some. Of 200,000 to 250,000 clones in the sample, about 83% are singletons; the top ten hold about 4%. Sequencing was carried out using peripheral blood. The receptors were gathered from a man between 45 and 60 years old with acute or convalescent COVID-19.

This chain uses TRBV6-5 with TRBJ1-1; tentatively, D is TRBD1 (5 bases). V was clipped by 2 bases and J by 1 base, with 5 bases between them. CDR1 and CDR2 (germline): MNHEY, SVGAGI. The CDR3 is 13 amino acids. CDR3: CASSYGQNTEAFF. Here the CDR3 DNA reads TGTGCCAGCAGTTACGGACAGAACACTGAAGCTTTCTTT.

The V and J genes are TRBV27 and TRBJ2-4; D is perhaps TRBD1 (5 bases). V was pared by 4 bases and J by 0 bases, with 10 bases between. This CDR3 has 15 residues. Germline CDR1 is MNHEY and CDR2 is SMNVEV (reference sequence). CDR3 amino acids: CASSSGMLAKNIQYF. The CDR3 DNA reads TGTGCCAGCAGTTCAGGGATGCTAGCCAAAAACATTCAGTACTTC.

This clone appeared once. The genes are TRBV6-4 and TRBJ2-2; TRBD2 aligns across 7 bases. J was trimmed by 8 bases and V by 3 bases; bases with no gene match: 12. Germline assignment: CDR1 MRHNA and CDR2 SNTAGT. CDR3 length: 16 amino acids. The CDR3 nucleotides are TGTGCCAGCAGTGAAAGGAGCGGGGTCCGTACGGGGGAGCTGTTTTTT. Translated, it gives CASSERSGVRTGELFF.

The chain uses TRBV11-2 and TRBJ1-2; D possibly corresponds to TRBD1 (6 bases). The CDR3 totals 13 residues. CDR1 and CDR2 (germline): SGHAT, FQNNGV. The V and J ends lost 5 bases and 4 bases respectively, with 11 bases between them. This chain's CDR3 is CASSRGGRYGYTF. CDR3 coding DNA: TGTGCCAGCAGCCGGGGGGGCCGCTATGGCTACACCTTC. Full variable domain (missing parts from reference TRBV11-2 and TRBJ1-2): EAGVAQSPRYKIIEKRQSVAFWCNPISGHATLYWYQQILGQGPKLLIQFQNNGVVDDSQLPKDRFSAERLKGVDSTLKIQPAKLEDSAVYLCASSRGGRYGYTFGSGTRLTVV.

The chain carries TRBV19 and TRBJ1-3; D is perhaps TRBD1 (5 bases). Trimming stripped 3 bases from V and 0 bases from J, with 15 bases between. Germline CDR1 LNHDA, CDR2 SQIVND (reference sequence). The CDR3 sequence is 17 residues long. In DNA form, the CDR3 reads TGTGCCAGTAGTATGGGAGGCGGGGGAAGCTCTGGAAACACCATATATTTT. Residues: CASSMGGGGSSGNTIYF.

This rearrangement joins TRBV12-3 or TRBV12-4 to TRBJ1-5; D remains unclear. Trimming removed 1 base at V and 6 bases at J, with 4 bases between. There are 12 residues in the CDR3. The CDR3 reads CASSLGGQPQHF. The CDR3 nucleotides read TGTGCCAGCAGTTTAGGAGGTCAGCCCCAGCATTTT.

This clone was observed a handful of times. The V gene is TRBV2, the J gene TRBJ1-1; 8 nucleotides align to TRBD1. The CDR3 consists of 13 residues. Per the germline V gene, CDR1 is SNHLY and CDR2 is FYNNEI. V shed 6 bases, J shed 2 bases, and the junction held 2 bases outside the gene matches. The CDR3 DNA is TGTGCCAGCAGGGACAGGGTTAACACTGAAGCTTTCTTT. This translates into CASRDRVNTEAFF.

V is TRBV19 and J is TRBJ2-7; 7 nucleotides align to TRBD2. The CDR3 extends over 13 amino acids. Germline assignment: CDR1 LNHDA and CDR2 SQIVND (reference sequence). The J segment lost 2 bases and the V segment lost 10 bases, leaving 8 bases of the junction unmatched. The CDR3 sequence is CATNGGSTYEQYF. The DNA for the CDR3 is TGTGCCACCAACGGCGGGAGCACCTACGAGCAGTACTTC.

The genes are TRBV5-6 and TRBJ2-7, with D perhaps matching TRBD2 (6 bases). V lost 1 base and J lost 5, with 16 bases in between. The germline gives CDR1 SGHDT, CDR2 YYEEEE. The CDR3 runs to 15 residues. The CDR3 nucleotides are TGTGCCAGCAGCTTGTCGCCATCGGGGGACCACGAGCAGTACTTC. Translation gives CASSLSPSGDHEQYF.

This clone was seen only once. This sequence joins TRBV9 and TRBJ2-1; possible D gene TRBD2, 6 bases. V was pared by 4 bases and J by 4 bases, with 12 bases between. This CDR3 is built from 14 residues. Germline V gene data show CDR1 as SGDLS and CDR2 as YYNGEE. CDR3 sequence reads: CASSSGVPYNEQFF. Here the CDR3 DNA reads TGTGCCAGCAGCTCGGGGGTTCCGTACAATGAGCAGTTCTTC.

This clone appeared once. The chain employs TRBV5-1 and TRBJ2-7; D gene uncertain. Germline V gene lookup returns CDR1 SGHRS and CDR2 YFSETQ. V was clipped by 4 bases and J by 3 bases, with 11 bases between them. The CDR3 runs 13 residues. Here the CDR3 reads CASSPHTNYEQYF. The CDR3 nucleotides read TGCGCCAGCAGCCCTCATACTAACTACGAGCAGTACTTC.

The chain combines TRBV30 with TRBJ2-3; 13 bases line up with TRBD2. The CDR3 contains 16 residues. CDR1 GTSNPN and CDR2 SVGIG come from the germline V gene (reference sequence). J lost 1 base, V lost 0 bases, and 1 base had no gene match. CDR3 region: CAWSVGLAGGTDTQYF. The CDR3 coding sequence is TGTGCCTGGAGTGTCGGACTAGCGGGGGGCACAGATACGCAGTATTTT.

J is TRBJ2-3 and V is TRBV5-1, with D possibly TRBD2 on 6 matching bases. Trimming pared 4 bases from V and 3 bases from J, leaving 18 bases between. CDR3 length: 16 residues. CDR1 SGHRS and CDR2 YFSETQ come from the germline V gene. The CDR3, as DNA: TGCGCCAGCAGCCCGGGGACTGACTCCTTGACAGATACGCAGTATTTT. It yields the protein CASSPGTDSLTDTQYF.

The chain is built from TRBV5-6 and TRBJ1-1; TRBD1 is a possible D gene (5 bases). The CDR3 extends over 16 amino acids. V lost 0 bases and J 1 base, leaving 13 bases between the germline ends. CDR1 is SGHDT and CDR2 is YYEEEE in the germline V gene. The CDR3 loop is CASSLAPGRANTEAFF. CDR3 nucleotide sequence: TGTGCCAGCAGCTTGGCCCCGGGCAGGGCGAACACTGAAGCTTTCTTT.

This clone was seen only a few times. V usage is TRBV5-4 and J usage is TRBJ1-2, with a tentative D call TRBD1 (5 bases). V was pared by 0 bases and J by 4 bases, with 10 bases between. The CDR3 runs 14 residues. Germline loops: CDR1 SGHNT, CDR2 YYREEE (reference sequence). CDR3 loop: CASSLAGGGYGYTF. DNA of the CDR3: TGTGCCAGCAGCTTGGCCGGGGGGGGCTATGGCTACACCTTC.

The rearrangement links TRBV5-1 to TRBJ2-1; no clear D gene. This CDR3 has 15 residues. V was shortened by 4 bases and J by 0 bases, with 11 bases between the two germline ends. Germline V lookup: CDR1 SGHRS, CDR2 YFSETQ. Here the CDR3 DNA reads TGCGCCAGCAGCGCAAGCTGGAGCTCCTACAATGAGCAGTTCTTC. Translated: CASSASWSSYNEQFF.

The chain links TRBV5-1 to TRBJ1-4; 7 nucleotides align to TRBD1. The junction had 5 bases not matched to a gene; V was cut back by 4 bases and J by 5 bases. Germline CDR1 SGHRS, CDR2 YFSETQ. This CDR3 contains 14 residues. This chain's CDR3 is CASSPRQGNEKLFF. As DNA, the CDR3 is TGCGCCAGCAGCCCACGACAGGGAAATGAAAAACTGTTTTTT.